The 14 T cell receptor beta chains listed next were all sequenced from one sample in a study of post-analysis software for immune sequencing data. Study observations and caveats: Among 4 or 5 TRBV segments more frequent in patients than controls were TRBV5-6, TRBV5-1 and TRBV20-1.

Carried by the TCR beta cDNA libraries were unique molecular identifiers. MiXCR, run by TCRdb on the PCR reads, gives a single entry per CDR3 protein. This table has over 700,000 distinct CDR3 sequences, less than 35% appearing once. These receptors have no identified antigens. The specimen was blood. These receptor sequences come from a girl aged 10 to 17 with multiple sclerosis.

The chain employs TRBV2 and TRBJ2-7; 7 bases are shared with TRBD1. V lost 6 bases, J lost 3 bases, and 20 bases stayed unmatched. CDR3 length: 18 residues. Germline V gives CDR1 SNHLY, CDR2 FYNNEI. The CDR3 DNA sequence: TGTGCCAGCAGCGCAGCCATCAACAGGGGTGCAGGCGACTACGAGCAGTACTTC. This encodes CASSAAINRGAGDYEQYF.

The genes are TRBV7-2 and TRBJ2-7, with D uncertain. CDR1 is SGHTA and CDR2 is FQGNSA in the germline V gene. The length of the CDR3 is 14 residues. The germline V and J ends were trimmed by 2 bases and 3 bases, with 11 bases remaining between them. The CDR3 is CASSLSLGNYEQYF. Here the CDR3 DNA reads TGTGCCAGCAGCTTAAGTCTTGGGAACTACGAGCAGTACTTC.

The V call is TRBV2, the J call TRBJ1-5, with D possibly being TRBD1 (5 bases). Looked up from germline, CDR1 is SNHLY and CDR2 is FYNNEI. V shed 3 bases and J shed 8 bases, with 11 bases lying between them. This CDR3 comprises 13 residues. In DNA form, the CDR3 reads TGTGCCAGCAGTGAGGAGGGAGGGGAGCCCCAGCATTTT. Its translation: CASSEEGGEPQHF.

The CDR3 loop is CASSLVELAGGGAETQYF. The DNA for the CDR3 is TGCGCCAGCAGCTTGGTTGAGCTAGCGGGGGGCGGCGCAGAGACCCAGTACTTC. The chain couples TRBV5-1 to TRBJ2-5, with 11 nucleotides matching TRBD2. V shed 0 bases and J 4 bases; nucleotides not matched to a gene: 11. Germline CDR1 reads SGHRS; CDR2 reads YFSETQ. This CDR3 has 18 amino acids.

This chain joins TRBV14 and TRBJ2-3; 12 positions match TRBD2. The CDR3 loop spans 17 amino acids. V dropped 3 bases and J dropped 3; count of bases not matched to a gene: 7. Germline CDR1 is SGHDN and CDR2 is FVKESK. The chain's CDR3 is CASSHGLAGYGTDTQYF. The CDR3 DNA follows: TGTGCCAGCAGCCATGGACTAGCGGGATATGGTACAGATACGCAGTATTTT.

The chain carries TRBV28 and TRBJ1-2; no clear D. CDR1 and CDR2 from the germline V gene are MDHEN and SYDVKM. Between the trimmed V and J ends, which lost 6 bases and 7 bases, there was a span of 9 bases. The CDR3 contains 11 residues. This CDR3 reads CASSRDGGYTF. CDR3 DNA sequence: TGTGCCAGCAGCCGGGATGGTGGCTACACCTTC.

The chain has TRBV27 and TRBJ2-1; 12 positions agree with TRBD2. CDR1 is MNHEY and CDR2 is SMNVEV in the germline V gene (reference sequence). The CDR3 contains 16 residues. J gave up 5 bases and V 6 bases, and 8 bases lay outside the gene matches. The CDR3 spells CASRPRTSGINNEQFF. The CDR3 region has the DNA TGTGCCAGCAGACCCAGGACTAGCGGGATCAACAATGAGCAGTTCTTC.

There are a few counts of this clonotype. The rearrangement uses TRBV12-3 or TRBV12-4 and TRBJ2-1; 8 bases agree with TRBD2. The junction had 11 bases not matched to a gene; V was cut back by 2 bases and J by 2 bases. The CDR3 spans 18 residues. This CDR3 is CASSLFFQRGITYNEQFF. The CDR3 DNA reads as TGTGCCAGCAGTTTATTTTTCCAGCGGGGGATTACCTACAATGAGCAGTTCTTC.

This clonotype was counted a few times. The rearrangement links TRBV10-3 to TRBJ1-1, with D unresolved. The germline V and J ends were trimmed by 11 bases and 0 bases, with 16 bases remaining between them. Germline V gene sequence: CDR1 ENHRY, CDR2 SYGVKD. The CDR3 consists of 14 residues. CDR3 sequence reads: CAVRKEYMNTEAFF. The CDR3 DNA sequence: TGTGCCGTTCGTAAGGAGTACATGAACACTGAAGCTTTCTTT.

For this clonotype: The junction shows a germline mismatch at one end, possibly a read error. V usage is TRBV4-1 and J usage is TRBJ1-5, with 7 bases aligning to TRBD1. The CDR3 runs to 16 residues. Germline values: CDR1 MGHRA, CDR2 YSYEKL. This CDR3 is CASSQIQGYSNLPQHF. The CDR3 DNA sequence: TGCGCCAGCAGCCAAATACAGGGGTATAGCAATCTGCCCCAGCATTTT.

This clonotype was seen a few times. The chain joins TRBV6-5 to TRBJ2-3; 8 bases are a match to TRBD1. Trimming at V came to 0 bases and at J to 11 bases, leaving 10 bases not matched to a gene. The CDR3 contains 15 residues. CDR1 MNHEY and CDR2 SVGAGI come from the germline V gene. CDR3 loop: CASSYSGQATSGQYF. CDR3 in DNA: TGTGCCAGCAGTTACTCGGGACAGGCCACCTCAGGGCAGTATTTT.

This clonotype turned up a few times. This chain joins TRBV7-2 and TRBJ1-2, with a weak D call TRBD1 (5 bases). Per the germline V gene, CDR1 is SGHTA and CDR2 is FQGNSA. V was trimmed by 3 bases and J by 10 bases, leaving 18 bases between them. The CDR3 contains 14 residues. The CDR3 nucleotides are TGTGCCAGCAGCTTCCCGGGGGGTATTCCGCTCTACACCTTC. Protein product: CASSFPGGIPLYTF.

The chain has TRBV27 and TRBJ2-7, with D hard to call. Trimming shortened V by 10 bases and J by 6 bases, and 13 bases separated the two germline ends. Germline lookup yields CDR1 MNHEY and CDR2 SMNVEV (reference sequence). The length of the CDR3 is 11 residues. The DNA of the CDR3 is TGTGCCACCTGGGCCCGTACCGAGCAGTACTTC. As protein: CATWARTEQYF.

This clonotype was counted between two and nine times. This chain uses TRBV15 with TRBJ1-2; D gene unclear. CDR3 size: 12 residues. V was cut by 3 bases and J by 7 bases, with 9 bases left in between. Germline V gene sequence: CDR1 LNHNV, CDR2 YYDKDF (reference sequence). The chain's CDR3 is CATSSRTAGYTF. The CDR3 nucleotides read TGTGCCACCAGCAGTAGGACGGCTGGCTACACCTTC.